The 11 T cell receptor beta chains in this list originate from one sample, sequenced in a study of post-analysis software for immune sequencing data. Study-level findings and limits: Patients carried several TRBV segments more frequently than controls did, and TRBV5-6, TRBV5-1 and TRBV20-1 were among them.

TCR beta libraries were prepared from cDNA with unique molecular identifiers. TCRdb ran MiXCR on the PCR reads and lists one entry per CDR3 protein. The sample lists a few hundred thousand distinct CDR3 sequences, roughly 36% seen once, with roughly 13% in the top ten. These receptors have no identified antigens. Sequences were obtained from blood. These receptors all stem from a girl between 10 and 17 years old with multiple sclerosis.

The chain has TRBV20-1 and TRBJ1-2; 8 positions agree with TRBD1. CDR1 DFQATT and CDR2 SNEGSKA come from the germline V gene (reference sequence). The CDR3 runs to 14 residues. Losses at the gene ends were 3 bases for V and 6 bases for J; bases not matched to a gene: 9. The CDR3 nucleotides are TGCAGTGCTAGTGTACCGACAGGGGCAGATGGCTACACCTTC. Amino acids: CSASVPTGADGYTF.

The chain couples TRBV12-3 or TRBV12-4 to TRBJ2-3; 10 bases are shared with TRBD2. The CDR3 has 14 amino acids. Unmatched junction bases numbered 1, after V lost 6 bases and J lost 1 base. The CDR3 region is CASRGTSGTDTQYF. As DNA, the CDR3 is TGTGCCAGCAGGGGGACTAGCGGCACAGATACGCAGTATTTT.

This clonotype was seen a single time. At one end the junction does not follow the germline gene, possibly because of a read error. The chain's CDR3 is CNARAGQGAGGYTF. The DNA of the CDR3 is TGCAATGCTAGGGCCGGGCAGGGGGCGGGCGGCTACACCTTC. V gene TRBV20-1 combines with J gene TRBJ1-2; 8 nucleotides align to TRBD1. This CDR3 has 14 amino acids. Germline assignment: CDR1 DFQATT and CDR2 SNEGSKA (reference sequence).

V usage is TRBV29-1 and J usage is TRBJ2-7; D possibly matches TRBD1 or TRBD2 (5 bases each). From germline, CDR1 is SQVTM and CDR2 ANQGSEA. The CDR3 extends over 13 amino acids. The V end was cut by 5 bases, the J end by 6 bases, with 17 bases between. Here the CDR3 DNA reads TGCAGCGTTATCGCCCACACTGGGGGCGAGCAGTACTTC. It codes for CSVIAHTGGEQYF.

This chain joins TRBV3-1 and TRBJ1-2; D unresolved. Germline V CDR1 and CDR2: LGHDT, YNNKEL (reference sequence). This CDR3 has 14 residues. The V end was cut by 4 bases, the J end by 5 bases, with 14 bases between. The CDR3 DNA is TGTGCCAGCAGCCCCGGCAGTGTTCGATATGGCTACACCTTC. Its translation is CASSPGSVRYGYTF.

This clonotype was detected a few times. The CDR3 nucleotides are TGTGCCAGCAGCTTACCGCCTCAGATGGCGGCTAATGAAAAACTGTTTTTT. Its protein is CASSLPPQMAANEKLFF. The chain joins TRBV7-9 to TRBJ1-4; D is ambiguous. Germline V lookup: CDR1 SEHNR, CDR2 FQNEAQ (reference sequence). The V end was cut by 2 bases, the J end by 3 bases, with 16 bases between. The CDR3 totals 17 residues.

The gene calls are TRBV5-1 and TRBJ2-7; 11 bases line up with TRBD2. Germline V gives CDR1 SGHRS, CDR2 YFSETQ. The CDR3 totals 17 residues. V lost 2 bases to trimming and J lost 3 bases; unmatched junction nucleotides: 10. The CDR3 sequence is CASSLASGGSWGYEQYF. The CDR3 DNA is TGCGCCAGCAGCTTAGCTAGCGGGGGGTCCTGGGGCTACGAGCAGTACTTC.

Concerning this clonotype: This sequence may be a read error, since a much larger clone differs from it by one base. V and J are TRBV15 and TRBJ2-3; the D gene is possibly TRBD1 (5 bases). Germline V CDR1 and CDR2: LNHNV, YYDKDF (reference sequence). The CDR3 covers 14 residues. The CDR3 here is CATSPDRSIDTQYF. DNA for the CDR3: TGTGCCACCAGCCCCGACAGAAGCATAGATACGCAGTATTTT.

The table lists this clonotype with a few counts. This chain joins TRBV3-1 and TRBJ2-3; 10 bases map to TRBD2. The CDR3 covers 18 residues. Trimming took 4 bases from V and 2 from J; bases not matched to a gene: 12. From germline, CDR1 is LGHDT and CDR2 YNNKEL (reference sequence). This chain's CDR3 is CASSPHYLAGAPTDTQYF. In nucleotides, the CDR3 is TGTGCCAGCAGCCCACACTATCTAGCGGGGGCCCCCACAGATACGCAGTATTTT.

The chain has TRBV5-6 and TRBJ1-4; 10 positions match TRBD1. With V trimmed by 7 bases and J by 7 bases, 7 bases remained unmatched. Germline V gene data show CDR1 as SGHDT and CDR2 as YYEEEE. The CDR3 length is 14 residues. CDR3 DNA sequence: TGTGCCAGCGTCCGACAGGGGGCGGGTGAAAAACTGTTTTTT. Encoded protein: CASVRQGAGEKLFF.

This chain links TRBV5-1 with TRBJ1-2; D perhaps matches TRBD1 (6 bases). The V end lost 3 bases, the J end lost 7 bases, and 22 bases lay between the germline ends. Germline-derived CDR1 and CDR2 are SGHRS and YFSETQ. This CDR3 comprises 16 residues. CDR3 in amino acids: CASSSRGRTETGGYTF. The CDR3 nucleotides are TGCGCCAGCAGCTCGCGAGGCCGGACGGAGACAGGTGGCTACACCTTC.